In this sample, the clone carrying this T cell receptor (beta chain) turned up a few times. Its antigen remains unidentified. The TCRbeta library incorporated unique molecular identifiers. In TCRdb, the PCR reads were re-called with MiXCR into one record per CDR3 protein. The sample comprises about 400,000 distinct CDR3 sequences, around 15% of which are singletons, and roughly 27% rests with the top ten. The sample comes from a study of T-cell reconstitution after alpha-beta-depleted transplantation in children. General study results and limits: Elevated TCRbeta diversity at day 60 was traced, in some patients, to surviving recipient T cells and thymic progenitors. After transplant, at about two months, alpha-beta T cells were reportedly derived from several hundred expanded graft clones. Fresh T-cell production supplied most of the T-cell counts and diversity seen one year after transplant.

Germline V CDR1 and CDR2: LGHDT, YNNKEL (reference sequence). Trimming took 0 bases from V and 2 from J, leaving 14 bases between them. CDR3 size: 17 residues. V usage is TRBV3-1 and J usage is TRBJ2-1; tentatively, D is TRBD1 (5 bases). The sequencing used PBMCs, mostly from graft donor cells, collected 360 days after TCRalphabeta/CD19-depleted stem cell transplant. The clonotype comes from a boy under two years old who had a stem cell transplant for Wiskott-Aldrich syndrome, so the T cells may come from the graft donor. CDR3 nucleotides: TGTGCCAGCAGCCAAGAATACCCAGGGATCCCCTACAATGAGCAGTTCTTC. Translated, it gives CASSQEYPGIPYNEQFF.